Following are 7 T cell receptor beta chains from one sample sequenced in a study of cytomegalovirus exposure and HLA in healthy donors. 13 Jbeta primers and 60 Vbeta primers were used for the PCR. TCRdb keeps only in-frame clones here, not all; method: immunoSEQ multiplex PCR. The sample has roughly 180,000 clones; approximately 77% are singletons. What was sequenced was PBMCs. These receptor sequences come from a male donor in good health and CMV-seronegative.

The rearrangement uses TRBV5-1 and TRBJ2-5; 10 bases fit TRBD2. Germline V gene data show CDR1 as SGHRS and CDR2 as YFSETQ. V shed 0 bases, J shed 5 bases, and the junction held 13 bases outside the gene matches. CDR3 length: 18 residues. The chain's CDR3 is CASSLGASGGILTETQYF. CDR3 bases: TGCGCCAGCAGCTTGGGAGCTAGCGGGGGTATTTTAACGGAGACCCAGTACTTC. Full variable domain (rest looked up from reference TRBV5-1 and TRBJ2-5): KAGVTQTPRYLIKTRGQQVTLSCSPISGHRSVSWYQQTPGQGLQFLFEYFSETQRNKGNFPGRFSGRQFSNSRSEMNVSTLELGDSALYLCASSLGASGGILTETQYFGPGTRLLVL.

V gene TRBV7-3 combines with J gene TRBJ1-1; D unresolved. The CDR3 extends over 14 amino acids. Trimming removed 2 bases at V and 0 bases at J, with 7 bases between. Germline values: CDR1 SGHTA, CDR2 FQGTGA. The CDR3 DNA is TGTGCCAGCAGCTTATTCGGGATGAACACTGAAGCTTTCTTT. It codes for CASSLFGMNTEAFF.

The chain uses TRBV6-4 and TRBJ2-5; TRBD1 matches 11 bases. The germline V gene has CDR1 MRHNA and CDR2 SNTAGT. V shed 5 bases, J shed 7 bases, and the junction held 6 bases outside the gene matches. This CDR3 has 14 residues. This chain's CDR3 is CASSPGQGDLTQYF. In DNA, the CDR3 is TGTGCCAGCAGTCCGGGACAGGGGGACTTGACCCAGTACTTC.

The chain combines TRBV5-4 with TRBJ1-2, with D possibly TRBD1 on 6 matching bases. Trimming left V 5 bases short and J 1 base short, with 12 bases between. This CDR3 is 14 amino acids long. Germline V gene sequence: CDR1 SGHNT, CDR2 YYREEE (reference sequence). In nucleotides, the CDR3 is TGTGCCAGCAGTCTGACAGGACGTAACTATGGCTACACCTTC. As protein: CASSLTGRNYGYTF.

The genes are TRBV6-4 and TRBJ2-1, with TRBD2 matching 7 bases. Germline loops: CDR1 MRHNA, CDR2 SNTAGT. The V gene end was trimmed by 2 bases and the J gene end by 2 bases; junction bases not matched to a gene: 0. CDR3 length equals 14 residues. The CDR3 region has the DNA TGTGCCAGCAGTGACGGGGGGGCCTACAATGAGCAGTTCTTC. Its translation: CASSDGGAYNEQFF.

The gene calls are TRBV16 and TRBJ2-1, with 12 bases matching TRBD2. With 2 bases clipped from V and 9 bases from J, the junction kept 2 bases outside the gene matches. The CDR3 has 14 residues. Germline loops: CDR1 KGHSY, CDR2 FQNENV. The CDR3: CASSQGLAGFEQFF. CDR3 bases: TGTGCCAGCAGCCAAGGACTAGCGGGATTTGAGCAGTTCTTC.

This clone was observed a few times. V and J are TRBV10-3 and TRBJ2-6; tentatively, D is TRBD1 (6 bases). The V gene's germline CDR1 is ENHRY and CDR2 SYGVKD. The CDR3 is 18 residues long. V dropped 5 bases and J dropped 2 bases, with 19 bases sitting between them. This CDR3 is CAISLSRGRIPGANVLTF. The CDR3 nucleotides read TGTGCCATCAGTCTCTCCAGGGGAAGGATCCCTGGGGCCAACGTCCTGACTTTC.